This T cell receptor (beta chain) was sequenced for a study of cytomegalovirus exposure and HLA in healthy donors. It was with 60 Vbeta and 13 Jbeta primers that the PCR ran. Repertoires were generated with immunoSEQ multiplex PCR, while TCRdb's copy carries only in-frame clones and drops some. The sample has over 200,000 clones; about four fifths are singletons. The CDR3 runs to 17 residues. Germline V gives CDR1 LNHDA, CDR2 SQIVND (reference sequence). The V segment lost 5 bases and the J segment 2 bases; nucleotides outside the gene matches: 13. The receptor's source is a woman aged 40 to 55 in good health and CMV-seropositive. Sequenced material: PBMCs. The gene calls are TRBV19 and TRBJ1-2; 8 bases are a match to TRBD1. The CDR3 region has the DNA TGTGCCAGTAGTTCAGGACAGGGAAGACTATTAAACTATGGCTACACCTTC. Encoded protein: CASSSGQGRLLNYGYTF. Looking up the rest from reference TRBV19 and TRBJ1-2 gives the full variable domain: DGGITQSPKYLFRKEGQNVTLSCEQNLNHDAMYWYRQDPGQGLRLIYYSQIVNDFQKGDIAEGYSVSREKKESFPLTVTSAQKNPTAFYLCASSSGQGRLLNYGYTFGSGTRLTVV.